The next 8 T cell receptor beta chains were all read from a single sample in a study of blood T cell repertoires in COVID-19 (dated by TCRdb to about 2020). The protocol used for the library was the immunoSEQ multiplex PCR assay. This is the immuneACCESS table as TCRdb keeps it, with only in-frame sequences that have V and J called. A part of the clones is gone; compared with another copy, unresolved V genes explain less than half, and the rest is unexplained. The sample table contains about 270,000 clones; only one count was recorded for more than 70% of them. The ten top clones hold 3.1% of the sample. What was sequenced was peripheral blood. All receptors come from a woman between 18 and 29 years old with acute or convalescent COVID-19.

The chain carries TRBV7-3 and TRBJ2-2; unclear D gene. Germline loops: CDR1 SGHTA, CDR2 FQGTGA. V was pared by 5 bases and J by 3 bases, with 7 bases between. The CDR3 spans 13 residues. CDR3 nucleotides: TGTGCCAGCAGCGTACGGGACACCGGGGAGCTGTTTTTT. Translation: CASSVRDTGELFF.

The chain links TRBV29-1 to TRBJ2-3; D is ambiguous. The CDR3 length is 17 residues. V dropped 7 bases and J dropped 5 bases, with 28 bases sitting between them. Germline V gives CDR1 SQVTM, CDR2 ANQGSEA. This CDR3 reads CSALLEHQFSSQDTQYF. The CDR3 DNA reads TGCAGCGCCCTATTGGAGCACCAGTTTTCGTCGCAAGATACGCAGTATTTT.

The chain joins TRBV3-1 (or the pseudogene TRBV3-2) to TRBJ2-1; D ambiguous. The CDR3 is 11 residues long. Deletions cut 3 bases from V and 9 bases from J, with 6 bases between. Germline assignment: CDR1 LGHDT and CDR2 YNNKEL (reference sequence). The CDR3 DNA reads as TGTGCCAGCAGCCAGCTCGGTGAGCAGTTCTTC. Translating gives CASSQLGEQFF.

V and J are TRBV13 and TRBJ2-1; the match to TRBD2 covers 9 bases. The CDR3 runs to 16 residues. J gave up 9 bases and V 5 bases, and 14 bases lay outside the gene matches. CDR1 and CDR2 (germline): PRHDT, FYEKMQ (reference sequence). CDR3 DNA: TGTGCCAGCAGCCCCCCGGGGGTAGCGGGAGTAGCTGAGCAGTTCTTC. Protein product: CASSPPGVAGVAEQFF.

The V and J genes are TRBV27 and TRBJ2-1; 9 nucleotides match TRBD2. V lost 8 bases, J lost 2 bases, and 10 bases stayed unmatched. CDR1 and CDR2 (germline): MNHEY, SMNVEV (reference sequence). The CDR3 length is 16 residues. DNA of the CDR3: TGTGCCAGCTGGGGTGGGACTAGCCGCGCCTACAATGAGCAGTTCTTC. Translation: CASWGGTSRAYNEQFF.

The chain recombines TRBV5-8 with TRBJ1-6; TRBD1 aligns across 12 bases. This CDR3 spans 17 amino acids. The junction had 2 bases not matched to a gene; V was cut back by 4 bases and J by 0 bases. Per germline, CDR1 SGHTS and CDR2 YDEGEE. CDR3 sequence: CASSPGQGASYNSPLHF. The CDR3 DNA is TGTGCCAGCAGCCCGGGACAGGGGGCCTCCTATAATTCACCCCTCCACTTT.

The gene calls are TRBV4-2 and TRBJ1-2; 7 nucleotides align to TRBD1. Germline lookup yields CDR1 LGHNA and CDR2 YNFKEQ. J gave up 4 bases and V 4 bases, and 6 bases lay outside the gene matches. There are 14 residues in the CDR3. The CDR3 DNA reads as TGTGCCAGCAGCCCTCCGACAGGGCCCTATGGCTACACCTTC. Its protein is CASSPPTGPYGYTF.

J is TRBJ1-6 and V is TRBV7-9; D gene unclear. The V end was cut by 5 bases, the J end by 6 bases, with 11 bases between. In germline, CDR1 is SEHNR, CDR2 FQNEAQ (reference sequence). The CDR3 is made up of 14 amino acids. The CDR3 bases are TGTGCCAGCAGCGAAAGAGGGCTTAATTCACCCCTCCACTTT. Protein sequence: CASSERGLNSPLHF.